A selection of T cell receptor beta chains follows, all from one sample in a study of cytomegalovirus exposure and HLA in healthy donors. Profiled with immunoSEQ multiplex PCR; TCRdb holds only in-frame clones, not every one. Among about 160,000 clones, approximately 80% were seen once, and the ten largest hold around 2%. Sequenced sample: PBMCs. The receptors come from a man aged 18 to 29 in good health and CMV-seronegative. Each CDR3 is given with its conserved first and last residue. The order of the fields is clone size, D gene, J gene, V gene, CDR3 protein, CDR3 DNA. A D gene is named only where the DNA matches it firmly. Size values are once, few and many counts, or a class for expanded clones, and some rows have none.

NA TRBD1 TRBJ2-7 TRBV5-1 CASSYSGQPGYEQYF TGCGCCAGCAGCTACTCGGGACAGCCAGGCTACGAGCAGTACTTC
NA TRBD1 TRBJ1-1 TRBV6-5 CASSPRGATEAFF TGTGCCAGCAGCCCCAGGGGGGCCACTGAAGCTTTCTTT
NA TRBD2 TRBJ2-1 TRBV5-4 CASSSRTSNEQFF TGTGCCAGCAGCTCCCGGACTAGCAATGAGCAGTTCTTC
few TRBD1 TRBJ2-1 TRBV7-9 CASSLGLGDRRDEQFF TGTGCCAGCAGCTTAGGATTGGGGGACAGGAGAGATGAGCAGTTCTTC
NA TRBD1 TRBJ1-1 TRBV19 CASSRSLTGMNTEAFF TGTGCCAGTAGCCGCTCCCTGACAGGGATGAACACTGAAGCTTTCTTT
NA TRBD1 TRBJ2-7 TRBV5-1 CASSHGQGYSYEQYF TGCGCCAGCAGCCACGGACAGGGGTACTCCTACGAGCAGTACTTC
NA NA TRBJ1-2 TRBV4-1 CASSQDQGRRNYGYTF TGCGCCAGCAGCCAAGATCAAGGAAGGAGAAACTATGGCTACACCTTC
NA NA TRBJ1-1 TRBV27 CASSNPMRGQYTEAFF TGTGCCAGCAGTAACCCCATGAGAGGGCAATACACTGAAGCTTTCTTT
few TRBD2 TRBJ2-2 TRBV2 CASRPGTSGRGSGELFF TGTGCCAGCCGACCCGGGACTAGCGGGAGAGGGTCCGGGGAGCTGTTTTTT
NA NA TRBJ2-3 TRBV6-1 CASSVSNTDTQYF TGTGCCAGCAGTGTGAGCAACACAGATACGCAGTATTTT
NA TRBD1 TRBJ2-7 TRBV15 CATSRPTGQGAVEQYF TGTGCCACCAGCAGACCCACGGGGCAGGGGGCAGTCGAGCAGTACTTC
NA NA TRBJ1-3 TRBV4-3 CASSQDRAPGNTIYF TGCGCCAGCAGCCAAGACAGGGCCCCTGGAAACACCATATATTTT
NA TRBD2 TRBJ2-3 TRBV15 CATSRVGLAVVRDTQYF TGTGCCACCAGCAGAGTCGGACTAGCGGTGGTTCGGGATACGCAGTATTTT
NA NA TRBJ2-7 TRBV6-6 CASRPDSYEQYF TGTGCCAGCAGACCGGACAGCTACGAGCAGTACTTC
NA TRBD2 TRBJ2-7 TRBV18 CASSPPGGDSYEQYF TGTGCCAGCTCACCACCGGGAGGGGACTCCTACGAGCAGTACTTC
NA NA TRBJ2-3 TRBV10-3 CATQERPLADTQYF TGTGCCACCCAGGAGCGGCCACTGGCAGATACGCAGTATTTT
NA NA TRBJ1-6 TRBV6-5 CASGVGGSSPLHF TGTGCCAGCGGAGTTGGCGGGAGTTCACCCCTCCACTTT
once NA TRBJ2-7 TRBV15 CATTAETRGYEQYF TGTGCCACCACCGCAGAGACTCGAGGTTACGAGCAGTACTTC
NA NA TRBJ1-1 TRBV6-6 CASSARYTEAFF TGTGCCAGCAGCGCGCGGTACACTGAAGCTTTCTTT
once NA TRBJ2-3 TRBV4-1 CASSRLAESPDTQYF TGCGCCAGCAGCCGGTTAGCGGAGTCCCCAGATACGCAGTATTTT
NA NA TRBJ1-2 TRBV28 CASSPPDWLRGYGYTF TGTGCCAGCAGTCCCCCCGACTGGTTACGGGGGTATGGCTACACCTTC
NA TRBD2 TRBJ2-2 TRBV5-4 CASSLVIAGGWTGELFF TGTGCCAGCAGCTTGGTCATAGCGGGGGGTTGGACCGGGGAGCTGTTTTTT
NA TRBD1 TRBJ2-2 TRBV5-6 CASSYGTGNTGELFF TGTGCCAGCAGTTACGGGACAGGCAACACCGGGGAGCTGTTTTTT
NA TRBD1 TRBJ2-6 TRBV19 CASSIDPMTGGKLGANVLTF TGTGCCAGTAGTATAGATCCAATGACAGGGGGCAAGCTCGGGGCCAACGTCCTGACTTTC
NA TRBD2 TRBJ2-4 TRBV28 CASSLVASGSQGNIQYF TGTGCCAGCAGTTTGGTGGCTAGCGGGAGCCAGGGCAACATTCAGTACTTC
NA NA TRBJ2-2 TRBV5-5 CASSLAPSQNTGELFF TGTGCCAGCAGCTTGGCCCCCTCGCAGAATACCGGGGAGCTGTTTTTT
NA TRBD1 TRBJ2-7 TRBV5-8 CASSRPRQGRYEQYF TGTGCCAGCAGCCGTCCTAGACAGGGGCGCTACGAGCAGTACTTC
NA TRBD2 TRBJ2-7 TRBV5-1 CASSFWTSGYNYEQYF TGCGCCAGCAGCTTTTGGACTAGCGGGTACAACTACGAGCAGTACTTC
NA NA TRBJ1-6 TRBV7-9 CASSLALRGGSPNSPLHF TGTGCCAGCAGCTTAGCGCTCCGCGGCGGATCTCCTAATTCACCCCTCCACTTT
once TRBD1 TRBJ1-6 TRBV30 CAWYPGGFSPLHF TGTGCCTGGTACCCAGGGGGTTTTTCACCCCTCCACTTT
NA TRBD1 TRBJ2-1 TRBV9 CASSGGDRGEQFF TGTGCCAGCAGCGGGGGGGACAGGGGTGAGCAGTTCTTC
once NA TRBJ2-7 TRBV18 CASSPAGALPYEQYF TGTGCCAGCTCACCGGCCGGAGCCCTACCCTACGAGCAGTACTTC
few NA TRBJ2-5 TRBV7-9 CASSRRSGYQETQYF TGTGCCAGCAGCCGAAGATCAGGGTACCAAGAGACCCAGTACTTC
NA NA TRBJ2-6 TRBV27 CASSVNPTVSGANVLTF TGTGCCAGCAGTGTAAACCCGACAGTCTCTGGGGCCAACGTCCTGACTTTC
NA NA TRBJ1-5 TRBV29-1 CSVGSTNSNQPQHF TGCAGCGTTGGGTCCACTAATAGCAATCAGCCCCAGCATTTT
NA TRBD2 TRBJ2-1 TRBV5-1 CASSLVTSGSNNEQFF TGCGCCAGCAGCTTGGTGACTAGCGGGAGTAACAATGAGCAGTTCTTC
few NA TRBJ2-7 TRBV6-5 CASSRGEQYF TGTGCCAGCAGTAGGGGGGAGCAGTACTTC
NA TRBD1 TRBJ1-5 TRBV6-6 CASSRDRGQGKPQHF TGTGCCAGCAGCCGGGACAGGGGGCAAGGGAAGCCCCAGCATTTT
once TRBD1 TRBJ1-1 TRBV27 CASSFGGGGGTEAFF TGTGCCAGCAGTTTTGGAGGGGGCGGTGGGACTGAAGCTTTCTTT
NA TRBD2 TRBJ2-2 TRBV10-3 CAISEWSSGRELFF TGTGCCATCAGTGAGTGGTCTAGCGGGAGGGAGCTGTTTTTT
few TRBD1 TRBJ1-5 TRBV6-5 CASSRGTENQPQHF TGTGCCAGCAGCAGAGGGACAGAGAATCAGCCCCAGCATTTT
NA NA TRBJ2-1 TRBV15 CATSRDLESYNEQFF TGTGCCACCAGCAGAGATTTGGAGTCCTACAATGAGCAGTTCTTC
NA NA TRBJ1-3 TRBV9 CASSVEEYSGNTIYF TGTGCCAGCAGCGTAGAGGAGTACTCTGGAAACACCATATATTTT
NA TRBD1 TRBJ2-7 TRBV5-4 CASSLGDREYYEQYF TGTGCCAGCAGCTTGGGGGACAGGGAGTACTACGAGCAGTACTTC
NA NA TRBJ2-6 TRBV19 CASSPSGGYSGANVLTF TGTGCCAGTAGTCCATCCGGGGGTTACTCTGGGGCCAACGTCCTGACTTTC
NA NA TRBJ2-2 TRBV6-4 CASSDGGDTGELFF TGTGCCAGCAGTGACGGAGGGGACACCGGGGAGCTGTTTTTT
NA NA TRBJ2-3 TRBV18 CASSTRAGAAGWQYF TGTGCCAGCTCCACCAGGGCGGGGGCCGCCGGGTGGCAGTATTTT
NA NA TRBJ1-2 TRBV5-1 CASSLPDSGYGYTF TGCGCCAGCAGCTTGCCCGACTCGGGATACGGCTACACCTTC
NA TRBD1 TRBJ1-6 TRBV7-9 CASSPGQAYNSPLHF TGTGCCAGCAGCCCAGGACAGGCCTATAATTCACCCCTCCACTTT
NA TRBD1 TRBJ2-7 TRBV7-2 CASSLVWDRPYEQYF TGTGCCAGCAGCTTAGTATGGGACAGGCCCTACGAGCAGTACTTC
NA TRBD1 TRBJ1-2 TRBV6-5 CASSRQGAYNGYTF TGTGCCAGCAGTAGACAGGGGGCTTATAATGGCTACACCTTC
NA NA TRBJ2-1 TRBV5-1 CASSLDLRGGQREQFF TGCGCCAGCAGCTTGGATCTTAGGGGGGGCCAGCGTGAGCAGTTCTTC